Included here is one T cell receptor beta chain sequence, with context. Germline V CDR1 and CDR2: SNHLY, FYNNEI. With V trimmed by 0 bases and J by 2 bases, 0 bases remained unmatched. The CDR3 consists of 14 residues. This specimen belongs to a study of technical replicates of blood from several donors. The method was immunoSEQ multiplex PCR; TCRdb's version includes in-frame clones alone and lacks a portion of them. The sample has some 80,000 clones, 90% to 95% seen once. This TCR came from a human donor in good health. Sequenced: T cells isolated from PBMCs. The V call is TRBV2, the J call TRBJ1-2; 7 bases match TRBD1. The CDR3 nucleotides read TGTGCCAGCAGTGAAGCGGGACAGAACTATGGCTACACCTTC. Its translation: CASSEAGQNYGYTF.